This TCR beta chain comes out of a study of shared clonotypes between healthy human individuals. Original data processing: Filtering differed because ImmunoSEQ produced junction-only sequences that carried no quality scores. Only in-frame clones appear in the TCRdb table, and some are missing; sequencing was by immunoSEQ multiplex PCR. The V and J calls and clone size come from that table; D and trimming were worked out from the DNA. The table records hundreds of thousands of clones, 76% of them present only once. V shed 1 base and J shed 0 bases, with 7 bases lying between them. This CDR3 contains 14 residues. Germline values: CDR1 LNHDA, CDR2 SQIVND (reference sequence). Turning to this clone: Other DNA sequences in the same sample also yield this CDR3.

This receptor was taken from a woman between 35 and 50 years old in good health. Some clones in this sample may be carry-over from other donors' samples. This rearrangement joins TRBV19 to TRBJ2-7, with D perhaps assigned TRBD1 or TRBD2 (5 bases each). Sequenced: PBMCs. CDR3 sequence: CASSIGGSSYEQYF. CDR3 bases: TGTGCCAGTAGTATAGGGGGGAGCTCCTACGAGCAGTACTTC.